This record looks at one T cell receptor (beta chain) sequence and its context. This entry comes from a study of blood T cell repertoires in COVID-19. As for the study in general: Collection of acute and convalescent COVID-19 samples took place in the United States, Italy and Spain. T cells, B-cell-depleted T cells, or PBMCs supplied cDNA or gDNA.

Per the original methods: Reference gene primer amplification yielded estimated nucleated cell counts. Repertoires were generated with immunoSEQ multiplex PCR, while TCRdb's copy carries only in-frame clones and drops some. The D gene and trimming were derived from the DNA, and the V and J assignments and clone size from that table. The sample has some 150,000 clones, around four fifths seen once. The germline CDR1 and CDR2 sequences are SGHVS and FNYEAQ. This CDR3 is 12 amino acids long. The V gene end was trimmed by 5 bases and the J gene end by 5 bases; junction bases not matched to a gene: 3. The V and J genes are TRBV7-6 and TRBJ2-7; 7 positions agree with TRBD1. The source is a woman between 40 and 50 years old with active or convalescent COVID-19. Sequences were obtained from peripheral blood. The DNA of the CDR3 is TGTGCCAGCAGCCCACAGGGGAACGAGCAGTACTTC. It yields the protein CASSPQGNEQYF.